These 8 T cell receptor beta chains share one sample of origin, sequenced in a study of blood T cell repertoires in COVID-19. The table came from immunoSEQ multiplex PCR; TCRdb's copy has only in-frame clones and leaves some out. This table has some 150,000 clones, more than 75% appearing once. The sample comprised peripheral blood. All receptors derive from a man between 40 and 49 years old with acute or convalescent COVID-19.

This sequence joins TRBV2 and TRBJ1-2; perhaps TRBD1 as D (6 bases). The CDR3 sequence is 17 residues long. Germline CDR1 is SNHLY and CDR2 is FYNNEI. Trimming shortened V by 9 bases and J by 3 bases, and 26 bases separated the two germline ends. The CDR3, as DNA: TGTGCCAGTCGAGGTCTCCCCGGACAGAATCGGGACTATGGCTACACCTTC. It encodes CASRGLPGQNRDYGYTF.

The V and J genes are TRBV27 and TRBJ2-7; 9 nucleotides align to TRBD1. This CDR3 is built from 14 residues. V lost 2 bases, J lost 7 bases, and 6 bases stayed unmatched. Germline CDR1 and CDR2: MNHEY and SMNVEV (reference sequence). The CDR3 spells CASSLRTGAGEQYF. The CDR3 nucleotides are TGTGCCAGCAGTTTACGGACAGGGGCAGGAGAGCAGTACTTC.

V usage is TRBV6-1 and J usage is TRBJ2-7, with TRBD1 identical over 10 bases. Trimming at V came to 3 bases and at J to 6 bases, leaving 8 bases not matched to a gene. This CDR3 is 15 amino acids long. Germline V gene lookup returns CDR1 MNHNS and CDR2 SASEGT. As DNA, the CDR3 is TGTGCCAGCAGTGATTTAGGGACAGGGGATGGCGAGCAGTACTTC. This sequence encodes CASSDLGTGDGEQYF.

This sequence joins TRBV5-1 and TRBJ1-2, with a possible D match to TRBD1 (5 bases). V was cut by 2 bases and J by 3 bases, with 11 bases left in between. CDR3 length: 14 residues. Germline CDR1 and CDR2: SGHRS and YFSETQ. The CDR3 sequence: CASSLYGGDYGYTF. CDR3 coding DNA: TGCGCCAGCAGCTTATACGGGGGGGACTATGGCTACACCTTC.

The chain's CDR3 is CASSVDLGGTQYF. The CDR3 DNA reads as TGTGCCAGCAGCGTTGACCTTGGAGGGACCCAGTACTTC. The V call is TRBV11-2, the J call TRBJ2-5; possibly TRBD2 for D (5 bases). The germline V and J ends were trimmed by 5 bases and 7 bases, with 14 bases remaining between them. This CDR3 region has 13 residues. Looked up from germline, CDR1 is SGHAT and CDR2 is FQNNGV.

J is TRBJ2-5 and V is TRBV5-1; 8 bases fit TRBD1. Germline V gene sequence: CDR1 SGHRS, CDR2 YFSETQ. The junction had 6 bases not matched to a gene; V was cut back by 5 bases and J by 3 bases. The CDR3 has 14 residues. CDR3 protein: CASSTPDREETQYF. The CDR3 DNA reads TGCGCCAGCAGTACGCCGGACAGGGAAGAGACCCAGTACTTC.

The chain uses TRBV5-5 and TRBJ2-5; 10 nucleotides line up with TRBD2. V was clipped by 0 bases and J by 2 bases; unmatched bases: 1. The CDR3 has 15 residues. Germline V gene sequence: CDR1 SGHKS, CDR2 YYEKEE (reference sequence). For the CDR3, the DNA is TGTGCCAGCAGCTTGGTAGCGGGGGGTCAAGAGACCCAGTACTTC. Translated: CASSLVAGGQETQYF.

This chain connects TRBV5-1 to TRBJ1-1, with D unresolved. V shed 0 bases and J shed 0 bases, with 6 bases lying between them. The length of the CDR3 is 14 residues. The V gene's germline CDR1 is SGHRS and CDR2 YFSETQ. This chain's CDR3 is CASSLGDLNTEAFF. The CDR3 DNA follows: TGCGCCAGCAGCTTGGGAGACTTGAACACTGAAGCTTTCTTT.